Below are 8 T cell receptor beta chains sequenced from a single sample in a study of beta chain features in type 1 diabetes. The study reverse transcribed the entire isolated RNA, so it sequenced expressed TCRB transcripts. Clones were sequenced by immunoSEQ multiplex PCR, and TCRdb holds only the in-frame ones, with some missing. The sample lists around 240,000 clones; more than 65% were seen once. The sequencing sample was made of naive CD4+ T cells from blood. These receptors were obtained from a man aged 25-45 years in good health.

The V call is TRBV5-1, the J call TRBJ2-3, with a weak D call TRBD1 (6 bases). CDR3 length: 14 amino acids. Trimming removed 4 bases at V and 0 bases at J, with 9 bases between. Per germline, CDR1 SGHRS and CDR2 YFSETQ. CDR3 sequence reads: CASSIGQSTDTQYF. Written as DNA, the CDR3 is TGCGCCAGCAGCATAGGACAGAGCACAGATACGCAGTATTTT.

V and J are TRBV30 and TRBJ2-1, with 7 positions matching TRBD1. The germline CDR1 and CDR2 sequences are GTSNPN and SVGIG (reference sequence). The CDR3 has 14 amino acids. V was pared by 2 bases and J by 4 bases, with 5 bases of the junction left unmatched. The CDR3 nucleotides are TGTGCCTGGAGTCTAAACAGGGGATACAATGAGCAGTTCTTC. As protein: CAWSLNRGYNEQFF.

The chain uses TRBV10-3 and TRBJ2-3; unclear D gene. Trimming removed 5 bases from V and 2 bases from J, with 11 bases in between. This CDR3 spans 14 amino acids. Germline V CDR1 and CDR2: ENHRY, SYGVKD. The CDR3 region has the DNA TGTGCCATCAGTATGGCAGACCTCACAGATACGCAGTATTTT. Its translation is CAISMADLTDTQYF.

This rearrangement joins TRBV25-1 to TRBJ1-1; maybe TRBD1 (5 bases). V was pared by 6 bases and J by 5 bases, with 22 bases between. There are 16 residues in the CDR3. Germline V lookup: CDR1 MGHDK, CDR2 SYGVNS. The CDR3 DNA reads TGTGCCAGCAGACGACTCGGAGGGGAGAGAGGGACTGAAGCTTTCTTT. Amino acid sequence: CASRRLGGERGTEAFF.

The gene calls are TRBV7-9 and TRBJ2-5; D gene unclear. V lost 1 base and J 5 bases, leaving 14 bases between the germline ends. The CDR3 is 15 residues long. Germline V gene data show CDR1 as SEHNR and CDR2 as FQNEAQ (reference sequence). The DNA of the CDR3 is TGTGCCAGCAGCTTAGACGAGACACGGCCGGAGACCCAGTACTTC. Amino acids: CASSLDETRPETQYF.

The chain recombines TRBV2 with TRBJ2-3; no definite D call. The V gene's germline CDR1 is SNHLY and CDR2 FYNNEI. Trimming pared 3 bases from V and 3 bases from J, leaving 13 bases between. The CDR3 totals 15 residues. The CDR3 DNA reads as TGTGCCAGCAGTGATCGGGCGCTTGCTACAGATACGCAGTATTTT. Amino acids: CASSDRALATDTQYF.

The CDR3 protein is CAWMSYSGRARDTQYF. CDR3 coding DNA: TGTGCCTGGATGAGCTATAGCGGGAGGGCCCGGGATACGCAGTATTTT. V gene TRBV30 combines with J gene TRBJ2-3; TRBD2 matches 11 bases. The length of the CDR3 is 16 residues. Germline lookup yields CDR1 GTSNPN and CDR2 SVGIG (reference sequence). V was clipped by 4 bases and J by 6 bases; unmatched bases: 12.

This chain uses TRBV7-9 with TRBJ2-2; D is perhaps TRBD2 (6 bases). The germline CDR1 and CDR2 sequences are SEHNR and FQNEAQ (reference sequence). V was cut by 6 bases and J by 1 base, with 12 bases left in between. The length of the CDR3 is 15 residues. CDR3 sequence (DNA): TGTGCCAGCAGTCCGGGACTCGGGAACACCGGGGAGCTGTTTTTT. This encodes CASSPGLGNTGELFF.